This T cell receptor (beta chain) was retrieved from a study of blood T cell repertoires in COVID-19. Germline loops: CDR1 SGHTS, CDR2 YDEGEE. The CDR3 loop spans 15 amino acids. V was clipped by 0 bases and J by 3 bases, with 10 bases between them. Here immunoSEQ multiplex PCR was the method, and the copy in TCRdb shows in-frame clones only, minus some. The profile shows more than 65,000 clones, roughly four fifths of them singletons. Sample: peripheral blood. The rearrangement uses TRBV5-8 and TRBJ1-3; possibly TRBD1 for D (5 bases). This TCR was recovered from a woman older than 75 with acute or convalescent COVID-19. CDR3 sequence reads: CASSLEDKNGNTIYF. CDR3 bases: TGTGCCAGCAGCTTGGAGGACAAGAATGGAAACACCATATATTTT.